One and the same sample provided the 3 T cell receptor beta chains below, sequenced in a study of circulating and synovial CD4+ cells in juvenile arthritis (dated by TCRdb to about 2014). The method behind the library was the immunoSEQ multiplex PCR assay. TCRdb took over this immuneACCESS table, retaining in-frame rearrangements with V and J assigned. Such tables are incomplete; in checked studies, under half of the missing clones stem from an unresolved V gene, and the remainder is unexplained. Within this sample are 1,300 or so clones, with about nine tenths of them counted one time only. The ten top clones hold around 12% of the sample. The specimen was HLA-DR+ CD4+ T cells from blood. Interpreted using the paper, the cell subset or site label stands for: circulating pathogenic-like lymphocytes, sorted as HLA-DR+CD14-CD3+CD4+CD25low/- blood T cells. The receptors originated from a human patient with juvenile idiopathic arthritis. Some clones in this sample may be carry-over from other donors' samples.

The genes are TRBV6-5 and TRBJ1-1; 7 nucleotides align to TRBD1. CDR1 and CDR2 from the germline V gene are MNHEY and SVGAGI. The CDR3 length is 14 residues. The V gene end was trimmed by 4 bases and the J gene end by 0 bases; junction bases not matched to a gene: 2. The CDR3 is CASSSGTVNTEAFF. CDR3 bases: TGTGCCAGCAGTTCCGGGACAGTGAACACTGAAGCTTTCTTT.

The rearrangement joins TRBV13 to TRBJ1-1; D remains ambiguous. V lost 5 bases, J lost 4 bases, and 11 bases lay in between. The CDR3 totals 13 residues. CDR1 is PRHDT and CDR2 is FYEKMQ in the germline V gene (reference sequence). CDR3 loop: CASSHGRGTEAFF. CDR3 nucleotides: TGTGCCAGCAGCCATGGTCGGGGCACTGAAGCTTTCTTT.

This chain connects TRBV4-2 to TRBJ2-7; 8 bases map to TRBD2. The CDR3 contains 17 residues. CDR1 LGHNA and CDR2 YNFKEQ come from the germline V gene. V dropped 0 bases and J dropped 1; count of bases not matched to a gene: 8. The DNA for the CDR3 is TGTGCCAGCAGCCAAGAGCTAGCGGGCACATCATCCTACGAGCAGTACTTC. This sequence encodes CASSQELAGTSSYEQYF.